This passage covers 27 T cell receptor beta chains from one sample sequenced in a study of T cells in localized non-small cell lung cancer. Clones were read by immunoSEQ multiplex PCR, and TCRdb kept only the in-frame ones, dropping some. This table has some 1,600 clones, under 25% appearing once. Sample: normal lung tissue next to the tumor, taken before any cancer treatment. The receptors here all came from a woman aged 35-75 years with stage III squamous cell lung carcinoma.

This clone came up a few times. V and J are TRBV11-3 and TRBJ1-2; D unresolved. V was shortened by 3 bases and J by 8 bases, with 16 bases between the two germline ends. The CDR3 sequence is 14 residues long. Looked up from germline, CDR1 is SGHNT and CDR2 is YENEEA. The CDR3 DNA reads as TGTGCCAGCAGCTTTTTCTCTGGACGGGAGGGCTACACCTTC. This encodes CASSFFSGREGYTF.

This clone was seen more than once but under ten times. The rearrangement uses TRBV11-3 and TRBJ2-2; 8 bases map to TRBD1. The CDR3 consists of 15 residues. Germline V lookup: CDR1 SGHNT, CDR2 YENEEA. J gave up 3 bases and V 4 bases, and 4 bases lay outside the gene matches. Here the CDR3 DNA reads TGTGCCAGCAGCTCCGGGACAGGATACACCGGGGAGCTGTTTTTT. It codes for CASSSGTGYTGELFF. Supplemented by reference TRBV11-3 and TRBJ2-2, the full variable domain reads EAGVVQSPRYKIIEKKQPVAFWCNPISGHNTLYWYLQNLGQGPELLIRYENEEAVDDSQLPKDRFSAERLKGVDSTLKIQPAELGDSAVYLCASSSGTGYTGELFFGEGSRLTVL.

The V call is TRBV25-1, the J call TRBJ1-3; D is perhaps TRBD1 (5 bases). The germline V gene has CDR1 MGHDK and CDR2 SYGVNS. The V gene lost 6 bases and the J gene lost 2 bases, with 8 bases spanning the gap. The CDR3 is 13 amino acids. In nucleotides, the CDR3 is TGTGCCAGCAGCAGGGATCCTGGAAACACCATATATTTT. This translates into CASSRDPGNTIYF.

This clone has a handful of counts. The chain recombines TRBV30 with TRBJ1-3, with D uncertain. The CDR3 runs to 14 residues. The germline V and J ends were trimmed by 5 bases and 0 bases, with 11 bases remaining between them. CDR1 is GTSNPN, CDR2 SVGIG, per germline (reference sequence). CDR3 region: CAWDLGLSGNTIYF. DNA of the CDR3: TGTGCCTGGGACTTAGGCCTCTCTGGAAACACCATATATTTT.

This clone turned up a few times. This rearrangement joins TRBV11-3 to TRBJ1-5; 7 bases fit TRBD1. V lost 5 bases, J lost 4 bases, and 14 bases stayed unmatched. Germline V lookup: CDR1 SGHNT, CDR2 YENEEA. This CDR3 contains 17 residues. The CDR3: CASSPGTAVMGNQPQHF. The CDR3 DNA reads TGTGCCAGCAGCCCCGGGACAGCCGTTATGGGAAATCAGCCCCAGCATTTT. Variable domain in full (rest from reference TRBV11-3 and TRBJ1-5): EAGVVQSPRYKIIEKKQPVAFWCNPISGHNTLYWYLQNLGQGPELLIRYENEEAVDDSQLPKDRFSAERLKGVDSTLKIQPAELGDSAVYLCASSPGTAVMGNQPQHFGDGTRLSIL.

The V and J genes are TRBV28 and TRBJ2-7; D is uncertain. V was clipped by 5 bases and J by 2 bases, with 13 bases between them. The CDR3 loop spans 14 amino acids. Germline V gene lookup returns CDR1 MDHEN and CDR2 SYDVKM. The CDR3: CASSRLWGTYEQYF. CDR3 coding DNA: TGTGCCAGCAGTCGACTTTGGGGAACCTACGAGCAGTACTTC. Together with reference TRBV28 and TRBJ2-7, the CDR3 gives the full variable domain: DVKVTQSSRYLVKRTGEKVFLECVQDMDHENMFWYRQDPGLGLRLIYFSYDVKMKEKGDIPEGYSVSREKKERFSLILESASTNQTSMYLCASSRLWGTYEQYFGPGTRLTVT.

The chain employs TRBV11-3 and TRBJ2-5; TRBD2 agrees at 10 bases. The germline V gene encodes CDR1 SGHNT and CDR2 YENEEA. With 4 bases clipped from V and 5 bases from J, the junction kept 7 bases outside the gene matches. The CDR3 loop spans 15 amino acids. CDR3 sequence: CASSSSDSGRETQYF. The DNA for the CDR3 is TGTGCCAGCAGCTCATCAGATAGCGGGAGGGAGACCCAGTACTTC. Full variable domain (outside the CDR3, taken from reference TRBV11-3 and TRBJ2-5): EAGVVQSPRYKIIEKKQPVAFWCNPISGHNTLYWYLQNLGQGPELLIRYENEEAVDDSQLPKDRFSAERLKGVDSTLKIQPAELGDSAVYLCASSSSDSGRETQYFGPGTRLLVL.

This clone has only a few counts. The rearrangement links TRBV15 to TRBJ2-1; 8 bases match TRBD2. Unmatched junction bases numbered 10, after V lost 0 bases and J lost 3 bases. Germline lookup yields CDR1 LNHNV and CDR2 YYDKDF (reference sequence). The CDR3 sequence is 18 residues long. CDR3 coding DNA: TGTGCCACCAGCAGAGATCCCAGGATAGCGGGAATCTACAATGAGCAGTTCTTC. Translated, it gives CATSRDPRIAGIYNEQFF.

The chain joins TRBV30 to TRBJ2-3; the match to TRBD2 covers 7 bases. CDR3 length equals 13 residues. Germline assignment: CDR1 GTSNPN and CDR2 SVGIG (reference sequence). V lost 4 bases and J lost 2; bases outside the gene matches: 3. For the CDR3, the DNA is TGTGCCTGGACTAGCGGTTACACAGATACGCAGTATTTT. Its protein is CAWTSGYTDTQYF.

This clone appeared a few times. This sequence joins TRBV6-8 and TRBJ2-2; 10 bases align to TRBD1. The CDR3 consists of 14 residues. Germline loops: CDR1 MNHGY, CDR2 SAAAGT. V shed 10 bases and J 3 bases; nucleotides not matched to a gene: 5. The CDR3 is CATKGTGDTGELFF. Written as DNA, the CDR3 is TGTGCCACCAAAGGGACAGGGGACACCGGGGAGCTGTTTTTT.

The chain carries TRBV9 and TRBJ2-7; 14 bases map to TRBD2. CDR1 is SGDLS, CDR2 YYNGEE, per germline. The CDR3 contains 16 residues. Germline trimming cut 4 bases from V and 7 bases from J; bases unmatched to any gene: 10. The CDR3 DNA reads TGTGCCAGCAGCCTCACGGGACTAGCGGGAGTTGGGGAGCAGTACTTC. This translates into CASSLTGLAGVGEQYF.

The J gene is TRBJ2-5, the V gene TRBV14, with TRBD2 identical over 14 bases. V lost 4 bases to trimming and J lost 2 bases; unmatched junction nucleotides: 3. This CDR3 comprises 16 residues. CDR1 and CDR2 from the germline V gene are SGHDN and FVKESK. The CDR3 DNA follows: TGTGCCAGCAGCCGGGGACTAGCGGGAGTACAAGAGACCCAGTACTTC. This translates into CASSRGLAGVQETQYF.

The genes are TRBV6-8 and TRBJ1-2; 10 nucleotides line up with TRBD1. V gave up 5 bases and J gave up 3 bases; unmatched junction bases: 6. Germline V gives CDR1 MNHGY, CDR2 SAAAGT. CDR3 length equals 15 residues. The CDR3 loop is CASSTRQGADYGYTF. The CDR3 nucleotides read TGTGCCAGCAGTACCCGACAGGGGGCGGACTATGGCTACACCTTC.

This clone was found a few times. The J gene is TRBJ2-2, the V gene TRBV2; 8 bases map to TRBD1. This CDR3 region has 15 residues. Germline V gene data show CDR1 as SNHLY and CDR2 as FYNNEI. Trimming removed 5 bases from V and 5 bases from J; junction bases left unmatched: 7. CDR3 loop: CASSRQGSGTGELFF. Here the CDR3 DNA reads TGTGCCAGCAGTCGACAGGGGTCAGGGACCGGGGAGCTGTTTTTT. Based on the CDR3 plus reference TRBV2 and TRBJ2-2, the full variable domain is EPEVTQTPSHQVTQMGQEVILRCVPISNHLYFYWYRQILGQKVEFLVSFYNNEISEKSEIFDDQFSVERPDGSNFTLKIRSTKLEDSAMYFCASSRQGSGTGELFFGEGSRLTVL.

This clone showed up just a few times. The chain carries TRBV19 and TRBJ1-5; 10 bases are shared with TRBD1. V trimming: 7 bases; J trimming: 0 bases; junction bases outside the gene matches: 6. This CDR3 contains 16 residues. From germline, CDR1 is LNHDA and CDR2 SQIVND (reference sequence). CDR3 DNA: TGTGCCAGTACCCCGGGACAGGGGAATAGCAATCAGCCCCAGCATTTT. This sequence encodes CASTPGQGNSNQPQHF.

This clone was detected a few times. The gene calls are TRBV11-3 and TRBJ2-5, with a weak D call TRBD2 (6 bases). Deletions cut 6 bases from V and 5 bases from J, with 22 bases between. The CDR3 is made up of 16 amino acids. Germline lookup yields CDR1 SGHNT and CDR2 YENEEA. CDR3 coding DNA: TGTGCCAGCAGACTCGAACGCGGGACCACGAAGGAGACCCAGTACTTC. The encoded protein is CASRLERGTTKETQYF.

The J gene is TRBJ2-6, the V gene TRBV6-8; no firm D call. V gave up 2 bases and J gave up 0 bases, with 5 bases separating them. Germline-derived CDR1 and CDR2 are MNHGY and SAAAGT. The CDR3 sequence is 15 residues long. This CDR3 reads CASSYGNSGANVLTF. The CDR3 DNA sequence: TGTGCCAGCAGTTACGGGAACTCTGGGGCCAACGTCCTGACTTTC.

This clone appeared a few times. The chain links TRBV4-1 to TRBJ2-6; no clear D. The CDR3 totals 18 residues. Germline-derived CDR1 and CDR2 are MGHRA and YSYEKL. Trimming stripped 3 bases from V and 3 bases from J, with 18 bases between. The CDR3, as DNA: TGCGCCAGCAGCCAGGGATCTGTACGGAAGAGTGGGGCCAACGTCCTGACTTTC. Translating it yields CASSQGSVRKSGANVLTF.

The V gene is TRBV28, the J gene TRBJ2-1, with D unresolved. The V end lost 9 bases, the J end lost 6 bases, and 12 bases lay between the germline ends. This CDR3 contains 12 residues. Germline CDR1 is MDHEN and CDR2 is SYDVKM. CDR3 sequence reads: CASGIVSNEQFF. The CDR3 DNA sequence: TGTGCCAGTGGAATAGTTAGCAATGAGCAGTTCTTC.

Judged by abundance, this clone is medium-sized. V usage is TRBV11-3 and J usage is TRBJ2-1; 11 nucleotides match TRBD2. The germline V gene has CDR1 SGHNT and CDR2 YENEEA. V trimming: 4 bases; J trimming: 6 bases; junction bases outside the gene matches: 14. The CDR3 has 18 amino acids. Here the CDR3 reads CASSSGTSGLGAPNEQFF. The DNA of the CDR3 is TGTGCCAGCAGCTCTGGGACTAGCGGCTTAGGTGCCCCCAATGAGCAGTTCTTC.

The chain joins TRBV9 to TRBJ2-2, with D possibly TRBD1 on 6 matching bases. Germline V gene sequence: CDR1 SGDLS, CDR2 YYNGEE. This CDR3 has 14 residues. With 5 bases removed from V and 4 bases from J, the gap between germline ends came to 12 bases. CDR3 amino acids: CASRSAGVTGELFF. CDR3 bases: TGTGCCAGCAGGTCCGCAGGGGTCACCGGGGAGCTGTTTTTT.

Only a few counts were recorded for this clone. The chain carries TRBV25-1 and TRBJ1-3; D uncertain. CDR1 and CDR2 from the germline V gene are MGHDK and SYGVNS. V lost 7 bases and J lost 1, with 8 bases in between. The CDR3 totals 13 residues. The chain's CDR3 is CASMAKSGNTIYF. As DNA, the CDR3 is TGTGCCAGCATGGCTAAATCTGGAAACACCATATATTTT.

The chain links TRBV6-8 to TRBJ1-2; TRBD1 might be the D (5 bases). This CDR3 region has 12 residues. The V end lost 8 bases, the J end lost 6 bases, and 13 bases lay between the germline ends. Germline V gene data show CDR1 as MNHGY and CDR2 as SAAAGT. As DNA, the CDR3 is TGTGCCAGCGGAAGCCGGGACCATGGCTACACCTTC. This gives the protein CASGSRDHGYTF.

The chain joins TRBV11-3 to TRBJ1-1; unclear D gene. V was cut by 2 bases and J by 1 base, with 8 bases left in between. Germline CDR1 is SGHNT and CDR2 is YENEEA. This CDR3 has 14 amino acids. The CDR3 is CASSLLGGNTEAFF. The DNA for the CDR3 is TGTGCCAGCAGCTTATTAGGAGGGAACACTGAAGCTTTCTTT. Drawing the rest from reference TRBV11-3 and TRBJ1-1, the complete variable domain is EAGVVQSPRYKIIEKKQPVAFWCNPISGHNTLYWYLQNLGQGPELLIRYENEEAVDDSQLPKDRFSAERLKGVDSTLKIQPAELGDSAVYLCASSLLGGNTEAFFGQGTRLTVV.

This clone was found a few times. The V and J genes are TRBV18 and TRBJ2-2; tentative D call: TRBD1 (6 bases). CDR3 length: 15 amino acids. V was shortened by 0 bases and J by 3 bases, with 8 bases between the two germline ends. Per germline, CDR1 KGHSH and CDR2 LQKENI. CDR3 protein: CASSPPTGHTGELFF. CDR3 nucleotides: TGTGCCAGCTCACCACCAACAGGGCACACCGGGGAGCTGTTTTTT.

This clone was counted a few times. The chain carries TRBV11-3 and TRBJ1-2; D possibly corresponds to TRBD1 (5 bases). The CDR3 contains 15 residues. The V and J ends lost 1 base and 2 bases respectively, with 11 bases between them. In germline, CDR1 is SGHNT, CDR2 YENEEA. The CDR3 region is CASSLVGDSNYGYTF. DNA for the CDR3: TGTGCCAGCAGCTTAGTGGGGGACTCCAACTATGGCTACACCTTC.

This clone is large within its sample. V gene TRBV19 combines with J gene TRBJ1-1, with D possibly being TRBD1 (6 bases). There are 13 residues in the CDR3. Trimming shortened V by 3 bases and J by 4 bases, and 9 bases separated the two germline ends. Germline V gene sequence: CDR1 LNHDA, CDR2 SQIVND (reference sequence). In nucleotides, the CDR3 is TGTGCCAGTAGTATCGGCAGGGGCACTGAAGCTTTCTTT. It encodes CASSIGRGTEAFF. Full variable domain (remainder filled in from reference TRBV19 and TRBJ1-1): DGGITQSPKYLFRKEGQNVTLSCEQNLNHDAMYWYRQDPGQGLRLIYYSQIVNDFQKGDIAEGYSVSREKKESFPLTVTSAQKNPTAFYLCASSIGRGTEAFFGQGTRLTVV.